These 23 T cell receptor beta chains came from one sample sequenced in a study of T-cell memory formation after mild COVID-19. TCRdb re-called the 5' RACE reads with MiXCR, one entry per CDR3 protein. The repertoire holds 160,000 or so distinct CDR3 sequences, with around a third as singletons. Sequencing input: PBMCs or a T cell subset sorted from them (not recorded which). The source of these receptors is an adult woman who had mild COVID-19 (a few samples of this study predate the infection). Cell type and time point are not known.

This chain joins TRBV7-9 and TRBJ1-1; D possibly corresponds to TRBD1 (6 bases). Germline V gene lookup returns CDR1 SEHNR and CDR2 FQNEAQ (reference sequence). The CDR3 contains 17 residues. V was shortened by 1 base and J by 2 bases, with 17 bases between the two germline ends. The CDR3 loop reads CASSLGDTNWGNTEAFF. DNA of the CDR3: TGTGCCAGCAGCTTAGGGGACACCAACTGGGGCAACACTGAAGCTTTCTTT.

The chain carries TRBV9 and TRBJ1-6, with a tentative D call TRBD1 (6 bases). The CDR3 runs 16 residues. The germline CDR1 and CDR2 sequences are SGDLS and YYNGEE. V gave up 0 bases and J gave up 4 bases, with 11 bases separating them. The CDR3 coding sequence is TGTGCCAGCAGCGTAGAGCCAGGGACATATAATTCACCCCTCCACTTT. The encoded protein is CASSVEPGTYNSPLHF.

This clonotype was picked up one time. The rearrangement links TRBV19 to TRBJ1-2; D ambiguous. Germline V lookup: CDR1 LNHDA, CDR2 SQIVND (reference sequence). Trimming cost V 8 bases and J 4 bases, with 14 bases left between them. The CDR3 is 13 residues long. In DNA form, the CDR3 reads TGTGCCAGTGGGAAGGACGGCCTCTATGGCTACACCTTC. Protein product: CASGKDGLYGYTF.

V is TRBV6-2 or TRBV6-3 and J is TRBJ1-2, with TRBD1 as a possible D gene (5 bases). This CDR3 has 15 amino acids. Deletions cut 4 bases from V and 3 bases from J, with 15 bases between. Germline assignment: CDR1 MNHEY and CDR2 SVGEGT. CDR3 nucleotides: TGTGCCAGCAGTTGGCGGGGCGGCTGGGACTATGGCTACACCTTC. This sequence encodes CASSWRGGWDYGYTF.

This clonotype was observed a single time. Mismatch with germline at one junction end may stem from a read error. The V call is TRBV29-1, the J call TRBJ2-1; tentatively, D is TRBD2 (5 bases). The CDR3 is 12 residues long. Per the germline V gene, CDR1 is SQVTM and CDR2 is ANQGSEA. CDR3 sequence: CSVDQDYSEQFF. The CDR3 DNA reads TGCAGCGTTGATCAAGACTACAGTGAGCAGTTCTTC.

This clonotype turned up a few times. This chain joins TRBV5-6 and TRBJ2-7; D possibly matches TRBD1 or TRBD2 (6 bases each). V gave up 1 base and J gave up 7 bases, with 21 bases separating them. This CDR3 contains 16 residues. Germline values: CDR1 SGHDT, CDR2 YYEEEE. The CDR3 loop is CASSLKGEAPLGEQYF. The CDR3 DNA sequence: TGTGCCAGCAGCTTGAAGGGGGAGGCGCCCCTTGGGGAGCAGTACTTC.

V usage is TRBV6-1 and J usage is TRBJ2-7, with TRBD1 matching 10 bases. CDR1 and CDR2 from the germline V gene are MNHNS and SASEGT. V was clipped by 4 bases and J by 3 bases; unmatched bases: 3. The CDR3 has 14 residues. The CDR3 region has the DNA TGTGCCAGCAGTGTCGGACAGGGGGACTACGAGCAGTACTTC. Amino acids: CASSVGQGDYEQYF.

This clonotype was seen ten or more times. This CDR3 reads CSARGTGNYGYTF. CDR3 in DNA: TGCAGTGCTAGAGGGACAGGGAACTATGGCTACACCTTC. The chain recombines TRBV20-1 with TRBJ1-2; the match to TRBD1 covers 8 bases. Germline CDR1 DFQATT, CDR2 SNEGSKA (reference sequence). The trim removed 1 base at V and 2 bases at J, leaving 0 bases unmatched. The CDR3 is made up of 13 amino acids.

CDR3 protein: CASSLARRTGGKNEQYF. The CDR3 DNA follows: TGTGCCAGCAGCTTAGCCCGGCGGACAGGGGGGAAAAACGAGCAGTACTTC. The V and J genes are TRBV7-8 and TRBJ2-7, with 10 nucleotides matching TRBD1. Germline V gives CDR1 SGHVS, CDR2 FQNEAQ. Losses at the gene ends were 0 bases for V and 5 bases for J; bases not matched to a gene: 10. The CDR3 runs 17 residues.

The rearrangement uses TRBV7-9 and TRBJ2-2, with D perhaps TRBD1 (5 bases). The germline CDR1 and CDR2 sequences are SEHNR and FQNEAQ (reference sequence). Trimming cost V 2 bases and J 0 bases, with 10 bases left between them. The CDR3 runs 16 residues. The CDR3 loop is CASSLTPGTNTGELFF. The CDR3, as DNA: TGTGCCAGCAGCTTAACCCCAGGGACGAACACCGGGGAGCTGTTTTTT.

This clonotype was counted only a few times. The rearrangement joins TRBV5-5 to TRBJ1-2; TRBD1 agrees at 9 bases. Per germline, CDR1 SGHKS and CDR2 YYEKEE (reference sequence). CDR3 length equals 17 residues. Losses at the gene ends were 4 bases for V and 1 base for J; bases not matched to a gene: 11. The CDR3 DNA follows: TGTGCCAGCAGCGGGGTATCCTGGACAGGGGATAACTATGGCTACACCTTC. Its translation is CASSGVSWTGDNYGYTF.

The J gene is TRBJ1-1, the V gene TRBV7-3, with D possibly being TRBD1 (6 bases). CDR1 and CDR2 from the germline V gene are SGHTA and FQGTGA. This CDR3 has 18 residues. V lost 0 bases and J 1 base, leaving 18 bases between the germline ends. The CDR3 region has the DNA TGTGCCAGCAGCTTAACAGGGGGAGTAGGGGAAAGGAACACTGAAGCTTTCTTT. Encoded protein: CASSLTGGVGERNTEAFF.

V gene TRBV7-6 combines with J gene TRBJ1-3; TRBD1 aligns across 7 bases. CDR3 length: 15 residues. Germline V gene data show CDR1 as SGHVS and CDR2 as FNYEAQ. Germline trimming cut 0 bases from V and 8 bases from J; bases unmatched to any gene: 7. CDR3 bases: TGTGCCAGCAGCTTAGCGACAGGGTACGGGGACACCATATATTTT. Translation: CASSLATGYGDTIYF.

This clonotype was detected only a few times. This chain links TRBV20-1 with TRBJ1-1; D gene ambiguous. Germline V gene lookup returns CDR1 DFQATT and CDR2 SNEGSKA (reference sequence). The CDR3 is made up of 10 amino acids. Trimming removed 2 bases at V and 8 bases at J, with 6 bases between. The CDR3 sequence: CSARISEAFF. In DNA, the CDR3 is TGCAGTGCTAGAATCAGCGAAGCTTTCTTT.

The chain is built from TRBV12-3 or TRBV12-4 and TRBJ2-2; TRBD2 matches at 10 bases. J lost 4 bases, V lost 5 bases, and 10 bases had no gene match. This CDR3 is built from 17 residues. The DNA of the CDR3 is TGTGCCAGCAGTAAGGGACTAGCGTCGTGGGGCACCGGGGAGCTGTTTTTT. Protein: CASSKGLASWGTGELFF.

The chain couples TRBV6-5 to TRBJ1-5; 7 bases map to TRBD1. V lost 6 bases and J lost 7; bases outside the gene matches: 15. Germline V gene sequence: CDR1 MNHEY, CDR2 SVGAGI. This CDR3 is built from 16 residues. The CDR3 nucleotides read TGTGCCAGCAGATTCCTCCGGGACAGTAATATACAGCCCCAGCATTTT. The encoded protein is CASRFLRDSNIQPQHF.

V gene TRBV4-1 combines with J gene TRBJ2-5, with a possible D match to TRBD2 (5 bases). This CDR3 is built from 13 residues. CDR1 MGHRA and CDR2 YSYEKL come from the germline V gene. The ends were cut back, 6 bases at V and 5 bases at J, with 13 bases in the middle. CDR3 protein: CASSRVTGETQYF. DNA of the CDR3: TGCGCCAGCAGTCGCGTCACGGGGGAGACCCAGTACTTC.

The chain combines TRBV7-8 with TRBJ2-1; 10 nucleotides match TRBD2. Per germline, CDR1 SGHVS and CDR2 FQNEAQ. The length of the CDR3 is 15 residues. V was pared by 8 bases and J by 3 bases, with 7 bases of the junction left unmatched. The CDR3 spells CASASGGAVYNEQFF. In DNA form, the CDR3 reads TGTGCCAGCGCTAGCGGGGGAGCAGTCTACAATGAGCAGTTCTTC.

This clonotype was seen a few times. The chain links TRBV30 to TRBJ1-2; D is possibly TRBD1 (6 bases). Trimming left V 5 bases short and J 0 bases short, with 13 bases between. Germline V gene sequence: CDR1 GTSNPN, CDR2 SVGIG (reference sequence). CDR3 length: 14 amino acids. The DNA of the CDR3 is TGTGCCTGGGTCCGGACAGTTACTAACTATGGCTACACCTTC. It is translated as CAWVRTVTNYGYTF.

This clonotype turned up a few times. This chain joins TRBV6-5 and TRBJ2-1; D is undetermined. Germline V gene sequence: CDR1 MNHEY, CDR2 SVGAGI. The CDR3 has 13 residues. Trimming removed 7 bases at V and 9 bases at J, with 16 bases between. The DNA of the CDR3 is TGTGCCAGCACCCAGGCTAGGACGGGTGAGCAGTTCTTC. Amino acid sequence: CASTQARTGEQFF.

A few counts support this clonotype. The J gene is TRBJ1-5, the V gene TRBV3-1; D possibly corresponds to TRBD1 (5 bases). The CDR3 sequence is 14 residues long. V was trimmed by 3 bases and J by 3 bases, leaving 9 bases between them. Germline values: CDR1 LGHDT, CDR2 YNNKEL (reference sequence). CDR3 residues: CASSHRQTNQPQHF. The CDR3 nucleotides read TGTGCCAGCAGCCACCGACAGACCAATCAGCCCCAGCATTTT.

CDR3 DNA: TGTGCCAGCAGCCCCCGCAACTACTATGGCTACACCTTC. This translates into CASSPRNYYGYTF. The rearrangement uses TRBV7-9 and TRBJ1-2; D not resolved. The V gene's germline CDR1 is SEHNR and CDR2 FQNEAQ (reference sequence). Trimming removed 5 bases at V and 3 bases at J, with 10 bases between. This CDR3 comprises 13 residues.

This clonotype was detected a few times. The genes are TRBV11-3 and TRBJ1-1; 9 bases align to TRBD1. The V gene's germline CDR1 is SGHNT and CDR2 YENEEA. The V and J ends lost 4 bases and 1 base, in that order; junction bases with no gene match: 4. The CDR3 runs 15 residues. The CDR3 sequence is CASSSRTGENTEAFF. CDR3 DNA sequence: TGTGCCAGCAGCTCCCGGACAGGGGAGAACACTGAAGCTTTCTTT.